The rows below give T cell receptor beta chains drawn from one sample of a study of response to subunit inactivated influenza vaccine. TCRdb used MiXCR to reprocess the RT-PCR reads, holding one entry per CDR3 protein. The sample has 800,000 to 1,000,000 distinct CDR3 sequences, around 21% seen once. Material: PBMCs from blood, obtained more than 4 days after vaccination. These receptors were collected from a man aged 50 to 59 who received an inactivated influenza vaccine. The CDR3 runs from the conserved cysteine through the conserved F or W. A D gene is named only where the DNA matches it firmly. For some rows the clone size is stated as once, few or many, or as a class when expanded; others skip it.

>TRBJ2-1|TRBV6-5|-|many
TGTGCCAGCAGTTTGGCATGGGGCTCCTACAATGAGCAGTTCTTC
CASSLAWGSYNEQFF
>TRBJ1-2|TRBV20-1|-|-
TGCAGTGCTCTTTCTCAGGGCTCGGATAACTATGGCTACACCTTC
CSALSQGSDNYGYTF
>TRBJ2-1|TRBV7-2|TRBD2|few
TGTGCCAGCAGCCCGGGGGGGAGTTTGGACAATGAGCAGTTCTTC
CASSPGGSLDNEQFF
>TRBJ1-4|TRBV25-1|-|-
TGTGCCAGCAGTGCATATTCGGTTGCTAATGAAAAACTGTTTTTT
CASSAYSVANEKLFF
>TRBJ1-4|TRBV3-1|-|-
TGTGCCAGCAGCCTGATGGACGGTGCAACTAATGAAAAACTGTTTTTT
CASSLMDGATNEKLFF
>TRBJ2-1|TRBV7-8|TRBD2|many
TGTGCCAGCAGCTCGGCGGGGGGGCTTAATTACAATGAGCAGTTCTTC
CASSSAGGLNYNEQFF
>TRBJ2-1|TRBV27|TRBD2|-
TGTGCCAGCACCTTCTCGGGACTAGCGGGGCCCATAAACAATGAGCAGTTCTTC
CASTFSGLAGPINNEQFF
>TRBJ1-6|TRBV4-3|-|-
TGCGCCAGCAGCCAGCAATTCGATTCACCCCTCCACTTT
CASSQQFDSPLHF
>TRBJ1-1|TRBV6-1|-|few
TGTGCCAGCACCCCGGAGGGGGGGGCTTACACTGAAGCTTTCTTT
CASTPEGGAYTEAFF
>TRBJ1-2|TRBV5-1|-|few
TGCGCCAGCAGCCTCGGGACTGCAAATGGCTACACCTTC
CASSLGTANGYTF
>TRBJ2-3|TRBV5-1|TRBD1|many
TGCGCCAGCAGATTGGACAGGGCTAGGACAGATACGCAGTATTTT
CASRLDRARTDTQYF
>TRBJ2-7|TRBV7-2|TRBD1|few
TGTGCCAGCAGCTTATACGGGACAGGGAGGTACGAGCAGTACTTC
CASSLYGTGRYEQYF
>TRBJ2-1|TRBV20-1|TRBD2|-
TGCAGTGCTGAGCGGGGGAGCTCCTACAATGAGCAGTTCTTC
CSAERGSSYNEQFF
>TRBJ2-7|TRBV4-2|-|few
TGTGCCAGCAGCCAACTGGAGGGATTTGCCGGGAAAACCTCCTACGAGCAGTACTTC
CASSQLEGFAGKTSYEQYF
>TRBJ2-1|TRBV7-8|TRBD2|few
TGTGCCAGCAGCCTAGGGACTAGCGGGGTGGGCCATGAGCAGTTCTTC
CASSLGTSGVGHEQFF
>TRBJ2-3|TRBV20-1|-|-
TGCAGTGCTAGAAAAGCGACGGTTTCTGATACGCAGTATTTT
CSARKATVSDTQYF